A single sample is the source of the 11 T cell receptor beta chains below, sequenced in a study of OX40 agonist ivuxolimab in advanced cancers. Profiled with immunoSEQ multiplex PCR; TCRdb holds only in-frame clones, not every one. Altogether some 86,000 clones are present, roughly 91% being singletons, with the ten largest covering 0.33%. This specimen was CD4+ or CD8+ T cells sorted from blood, taken in a trial of the OX40 agonist ivuxolimab. The receptors here all came from an adult with an advanced solid tumor such as melanoma, head and neck, liver or kidney cancer.

V gene TRBV25-1 combines with J gene TRBJ1-2; TRBD1 matches at 8 bases. Germline trimming cut 2 bases from V and 4 bases from J; bases unmatched to any gene: 9. CDR3 size: 16 residues. Germline CDR1 MGHDK, CDR2 SYGVNS. The CDR3 loop is CASSENQGAQGYGYTF. CDR3 sequence (DNA): TGTGCCAGCAGTGAAAATCAGGGGGCGCAGGGCTATGGCTACACCTTC.

The chain links TRBV5-1 to TRBJ2-7, with 7 bases matching TRBD1. This CDR3 comprises 14 residues. Germline-derived CDR1 and CDR2 are SGHRS and YFSETQ. J lost 4 bases, V lost 1 base, and 5 bases had no gene match. The CDR3 loop is CASSLPGTAYEQYF. The CDR3 nucleotides read TGCGCCAGCAGCTTGCCGGGGACAGCTTACGAGCAGTACTTC.

The sample holds a few counts of this clone. V usage is TRBV25-1 and J usage is TRBJ1-6, with D unclear. This CDR3 contains 14 residues. V lost 2 bases and J lost 7, with 9 bases in between. From germline, CDR1 is MGHDK and CDR2 SYGVNS. The CDR3 here is CASSERYPNSPLHF. CDR3 nucleotide sequence: TGTGCCAGCAGTGAAAGGTATCCGAATTCACCCCTCCACTTT.

V and J are TRBV28 and TRBJ1-2; 9 nucleotides line up with TRBD1. The germline CDR1 and CDR2 sequences are MDHEN and SYDVKM. This CDR3 region has 16 residues. V trimming: 6 bases; J trimming: 7 bases; junction bases outside the gene matches: 15. The CDR3 region has the DNA TGTGCCAGCAGACTAGGCTCGGGACAGGGTATCGGTGGCTACACCTTC. Residues: CASRLGSGQGIGGYTF.

The rearrangement uses TRBV9 and TRBJ1-3, with a possible D match to TRBD1 (5 bases). Trimming cost V 4 bases and J 0 bases, with 11 bases left between them. The CDR3 is 15 residues long. Germline CDR1 is SGDLS and CDR2 is YYNGEE. The DNA of the CDR3 is TGTGCCAGCAGCCCAGGGCCGACCTCTGGAAACACCATATATTTT. It codes for CASSPGPTSGNTIYF.

V is TRBV10-3 and J is TRBJ2-5; D uncertain. The CDR3 loop spans 11 amino acids. V gave up 0 bases and J gave up 4 bases, with 0 bases separating them. Germline-derived CDR1 and CDR2 are ENHRY and SYGVKD. This CDR3 is CAISESETQYF. The DNA of the CDR3 is TGTGCCATCAGTGAGTCAGAGACCCAGTACTTC.

This clone was picked up one time. The CDR3 DNA reads as TGTGCCAGCTCTCCGGGTCTAGCGGGCTCGTACGAGCAGTACGTC. Its protein product is CASSPGLAGSYEQYV. The chain recombines TRBV18 with TRBJ2-7; 8 positions match TRBD2. V lost 6 bases to trimming and J lost 4 bases; unmatched junction nucleotides: 11. In germline, CDR1 is KGHSH, CDR2 LQKENI. This CDR3 spans 15 amino acids.

V and J are TRBV6-5 and TRBJ2-7; D perhaps matches TRBD1 (5 bases). The germline gives CDR1 MNHEY, CDR2 SVGAGI. The CDR3 sequence is 14 residues long. V was cut by 5 bases and J by 0 bases, with 11 bases left in between. The CDR3 protein is CASSARTFSYEQYF. DNA for the CDR3: TGTGCCAGCAGTGCCCGGACATTCTCCTACGAGCAGTACTTC.

The DNA of the CDR3 is TGTGCCAGCAGCTTAAAGGGAAACGAGTATGGCTACACCTTC. The encoded protein is CASSLKGNEYGYTF. The rearrangement links TRBV11-2 to TRBJ1-2; D ambiguous. Between the trimmed V and J ends, which lost 2 bases and 5 bases, there was a span of 12 bases. Germline CDR1 SGHAT, CDR2 FQNNGV. The CDR3 runs 14 residues.

The chain carries TRBV5-1 and TRBJ2-3; 9 nucleotides line up with TRBD1. The V and J ends lost 4 bases and 1 base, in that order; junction bases with no gene match: 7. The CDR3 runs 16 residues. Germline lookup yields CDR1 SGHRS and CDR2 YFSETQ. This CDR3 reads CASSIQGAEGTDTQYF. For the CDR3, the DNA is TGCGCCAGCAGCATACAGGGGGCGGAGGGCACAGATACGCAGTATTTT.

J is TRBJ2-5 and V is TRBV7-6; D might be TRBD2 (5 bases). The germline CDR1 and CDR2 sequences are SGHVS and FNYEAQ. V lost 3 bases and J lost 5, with 10 bases in between. The CDR3 extends over 13 amino acids. Here the CDR3 DNA reads TGTGCCAGCAGCTTTAACCGGAGGGAGACCCAGTACTTC. Protein sequence: CASSFNRRETQYF.